The present T cell receptor beta chain was sequenced within a study of OX40 agonist ivuxolimab in advanced cancers. Germline values: CDR1 SGHDT, CDR2 YYEEEE. The CDR3 spans 14 residues. V lost 4 bases, J lost 5 bases, and 16 bases lay in between. Whole-study results and caveats: The study observed clonal expansion of CD4+ and CD8+ blood T cells by week 6 at 0.1 to 3.0 mg/kg.

This clone was counted only a few times. Its antigen is not identified. Individuals having autoimmune disease history or systemic immunosuppression were not enrolled. With baseline, cycle 4 day 1, and cycle 7 day 1 as timepoints, blood was sampled. Sequencing used immunoSEQ multiplex PCR; TCRdb keeps in-frame clones, though not all of them. The data contain about 70,000 clones, around nine tenths of them singletons. The sequence was collected from an adult with an advanced solid tumor such as melanoma, head and neck, liver or kidney cancer. The V gene is TRBV5-6, the J gene TRBJ2-7, with D perhaps matching TRBD2 (6 bases). Sample: CD4+ or CD8+ T cells sorted from blood, taken in a trial of the OX40 agonist ivuxolimab. CDR3 DNA: TGTGCCAGCAGCATCCGACTAGACGCGGACGAGCAGTACTTC. Translating it yields CASSIRLDADEQYF. The variable domain in full, with the rest retrieved from reference TRBV5-6 and TRBJ2-7, is DAGVTQSPTHLIKTRGQQVTLRCSPKSGHDTVSWYQQALGQGPQFIFQYYEEEERQRGNFPDRFSGHQFPNYSSELNVNALLLGDSALYLCASSIRLDADEQYFGPGTRLTVT.